The 21 T cell receptor beta chains given below trace back to one sample, sequenced in a study of T cell repertoires in cytomegalovirus infection. No antigen has been assigned to these receptors. TCRdb redid the calling of the reads with MiXCR, one entry per CDR3 protein. The sample holds around 100,000 distinct CDR3 sequences, 30% seen once. Material: CD8+ T cells from cultured PBMCs, obtained from culture after CMV antigen stimulation. The receptors here all came from a human donor in good health (CMV status not recorded). Some clones in this sample may be carry-over from other donors' samples.

This clonotype has more than one count but fewer than ten. CDR3 sequence reads: CASSSGLQSTDTQYF. The CDR3 bases are TGTGCCAGCAGCTCGGGACTACAAAGCACAGATACGCAGTATTTT. V gene TRBV5-8 combines with J gene TRBJ2-3, with TRBD2 identical over 7 bases. CDR3 size: 15 residues. Germline trimming cut 3 bases from V and 0 bases from J; bases unmatched to any gene: 4. Germline V gene sequence: CDR1 SGHTS, CDR2 YDEGEE.

There are a few counts of this clonotype. The chain is built from TRBV6-1 and TRBJ2-7, with TRBD1 identical over 8 bases. Germline assignment: CDR1 MNHNS and CDR2 SASEGT. The CDR3 extends over 15 amino acids. V lost 5 bases and J lost 0; bases outside the gene matches: 6. The CDR3 DNA follows: TGTGCCAGCAGTTTAGACAGGGGCAGCTCCTACGAGCAGTACTTC. Translation: CASSLDRGSSYEQYF.

This clonotype turned up a few times. The chain links TRBV19 to TRBJ2-1; TRBD2 matches at 7 bases. The germline gives CDR1 LNHDA, CDR2 SQIVND (reference sequence). After removal of 4 bases from V and 3 bases from J, the junction contained 3 bases not matched to a gene. The CDR3 has 14 residues. The CDR3, as DNA: TGTGCCAGTAGTAGATCGGGGGGCTACAATGAGCAGTTCTTC. Translating gives CASSRSGGYNEQFF.

DNA for the CDR3: TGCAGTGCTAGAGACCGATCCGGGACCCCAGCCGAGCAGTACTTC. Its translation is CSARDRSGTPAEQYF. The rearrangement links TRBV20-1 to TRBJ2-7; D is perhaps TRBD1 or TRBD2 (5 bases each). In germline, CDR1 is DFQATT, CDR2 SNEGSKA (reference sequence). V was shortened by 0 bases and J by 6 bases, with 18 bases between the two germline ends. The CDR3 runs 15 residues.

On this clonotype itself: An end of the junction differs from the germline gene, which may be a read error. The chain uses TRBV12-3 or TRBV12-4 and TRBJ1-1; D is undetermined. The CDR3 has 14 amino acids. CDR3 loop: CASSLWAFGTGAFF. CDR3 sequence (DNA): TGTGCCAGCAGTTTATGGGCGTTTGGCACTGGAGCTTTCTTT.

This clonotype has a count of ten or more. The J gene is TRBJ2-5, the V gene TRBV7-2; D is possibly TRBD2 (5 bases). The ends were cut back, 0 bases at V and 1 base at J, with 21 bases in the middle. Per the germline V gene, CDR1 is SGHTA and CDR2 is FQGNSA. This CDR3 has 19 residues. In DNA, the CDR3 is TGTGCCAGCAGCTTAGCGGCCGGACTTCTTATTCGGGGCCAAGAGACCCAGTACTTC. It encodes CASSLAAGLLIRGQETQYF. The full variable domain, in which reference TRBV7-2 and TRBJ2-5 provide the parts outside the CDR3, is GAGVSQSPSNKVTEKGKDVELRCDPISGHTALYWYRQSLGQGLEFLIYFQGNSAPDKSGLPSDRFSAERTGGSVSTLTIQRTQQEDSAVYLCASSLAAGLLIRGQETQYFGPGTRLLVL.

With regard to this clonotype: At one boundary the junction diverges from the germline segment, which might be a read error. The chain links TRBV11-2 to TRBJ1-2; no reliable D call. The CDR3 is 14 residues long. Germline CDR1 SGHAT, CDR2 FQNNGV. The CDR3 coding sequence is TGTGCCAGCAGCTTATACAGTGCTAACTATGACTACACCTTC. Amino acid sequence: CASSLYSANYDYTF.

The chain carries TRBV2 and TRBJ1-2, with 7 bases aligning to TRBD1. The germline gives CDR1 SNHLY, CDR2 FYNNEI. V shed 6 bases and J 3 bases; nucleotides not matched to a gene: 10. The CDR3 loop spans 15 amino acids. CDR3 sequence reads: CASRSGQGEDYGYTF. The CDR3 DNA is TGTGCCAGCAGATCCGGGCAGGGGGAAGACTATGGCTACACCTTC.

This chain links TRBV5-6 with TRBJ2-5, with TRBD1 as a possible D gene (5 bases). The germline gives CDR1 SGHDT, CDR2 YYEEEE. V shed 1 base and J shed 3 bases, with 13 bases lying between them. CDR3 size: 15 residues. The CDR3, as DNA: TGTGCCAGCAGCTTGACAGGAGATTTGGAAGAGACCCAGTACTTC. Its protein product is CASSLTGDLEETQYF.

The genes are TRBV20-1 and TRBJ2-3; 8 positions agree with TRBD2. CDR1 and CDR2 from the germline V gene are DFQATT and SNEGSKA (reference sequence). The junction had 13 bases not matched to a gene; V was cut back by 6 bases and J by 5 bases. The CDR3 covers 15 residues. CDR3 in amino acids: CSATPGGLREDTQYF. CDR3 DNA sequence: TGCAGTGCCACGCCGGGGGGGCTACGGGAAGATACGCAGTATTTT.

V is TRBV19 and J is TRBJ2-1; unclear D gene. Between the trimmed V and J ends, which lost 6 bases and 3 bases, there was a span of 15 bases. Germline V gene sequence: CDR1 LNHDA, CDR2 SQIVND (reference sequence). This CDR3 has 15 residues. The CDR3 DNA reads TGTGCCAGTAGCAAGGTTGTTGGGGACTACAATGAGCAGTTCTTC. Protein: CASSKVVGDYNEQFF. The full variable domain, in which reference TRBV19 and TRBJ2-1 provide the parts outside the CDR3, is DGGITQSPKYLFRKEGQNVTLSCEQNLNHDAMYWYRQDPGQGLRLIYYSQIVNDFQKGDIAEGYSVSREKKESFPLTVTSAQKNPTAFYLCASSKVVGDYNEQFFGPGTRLTVL.

This clonotype was seen a handful of times. The rearrangement joins TRBV7-9 to TRBJ1-2; D not certain. CDR1 is SEHNR and CDR2 is FQNEAQ in the germline V gene (reference sequence). V was cut by 3 bases and J by 2 bases, with 10 bases left in between. The CDR3 covers 14 residues. CDR3: CASSFNLGNYGYTF. The CDR3 DNA sequence: TGTGCCAGCAGCTTCAATTTGGGGAACTATGGCTACACCTTC.

The rearrangement joins TRBV4-1 to TRBJ2-1, with D perhaps matching TRBD1 or TRBD2 (5 bases each). This CDR3 is built from 15 residues. The germline gives CDR1 MGHRA, CDR2 YSYEKL. V lost 4 bases to trimming and J lost 0 bases, with 10 bases between them. The CDR3 bases are TGCGCCAGCAGCCCGGGACCTAACTCCTACAATGAGCAGTTCTTC. Translating gives CASSPGPNSYNEQFF.

The CDR3 sequence: CASSVGTYNEQFF. The CDR3 DNA reads as TGTGCCAGCAGCGTAGGCACCTACAATGAGCAGTTCTTC. The rearrangement uses TRBV9 and TRBJ2-1; D is uncertain. CDR1 SGDLS and CDR2 YYNGEE come from the germline V gene. This CDR3 comprises 13 residues. V was pared by 0 bases and J by 2 bases, with 3 bases between.

As regards this clonotype: One junction end does not reproduce the germline sequence, and a read error may be involved. This sequence joins TRBV4-1 and TRBJ1-6; perhaps TRBD1 as D (5 bases). CDR1 is MGHRA and CDR2 is YSYEKL in the germline V gene. CDR3 size: 15 residues. This CDR3 reads CASSQAVGTNSPLHF. CDR3 DNA: TGTGCCAGCAGCCAAGCTGTTGGGACTAATTCACCCCTCCACTTT.

The chain has TRBV7-6 and TRBJ1-6, with a tentative D call TRBD1 (5 bases). Germline lookup yields CDR1 SGHVS and CDR2 FNYEAQ. V was trimmed by 1 base and J by 0 bases, leaving 7 bases between them. This CDR3 spans 16 amino acids. This CDR3 is CASSLGGLSYNSPLHF. For the CDR3, the DNA is TGTGCCAGCAGCTTAGGGGGACTCTCCTATAATTCACCCCTCCACTTT.

At least ten counts were recorded for this clonotype. This chain connects TRBV12-3 or TRBV12-4 to TRBJ2-7; D not resolved. The CDR3 sequence is 14 residues long. The germline V and J ends were trimmed by 1 base and 5 bases, with 12 bases remaining between them. CDR3 sequence reads: CASSLGSSIHEQYF. As DNA, the CDR3 is TGTGCCAGCAGTTTAGGTAGCTCAATACACGAGCAGTACTTC.

V and J are TRBV12-3 or TRBV12-4 and TRBJ2-5; D ambiguous. The CDR3 contains 15 residues. V lost 5 bases and J lost 4, with 17 bases in between. CDR3 DNA sequence: TGTGCCAGCAGTCTAGGGCCAAGACCAGGAGAGACCCAGTACTTC. Amino acids: CASSLGPRPGETQYF.

CDR3 in DNA: TGTGCCAGCAGCTTTTGGGACAGGGCTGGAAACACCATATATTTT. Encoded protein: CASSFWDRAGNTIYF. V and J are TRBV7-4 and TRBJ1-3, with 9 bases identical to TRBD1. Trimming at V came to 3 bases and at J to 2 bases, leaving 2 bases not matched to a gene. The CDR3 is 15 residues long. Germline CDR1 reads SGHVT; CDR2 reads SQSDAQ.

This clonotype was detected only a few times. The rearrangement links TRBV20-1 to TRBJ2-2; a possible D gene is TRBD1 (6 bases). Germline lookup yields CDR1 DFQATT and CDR2 SNEGSKA (reference sequence). The V end was cut by 0 bases, the J end by 4 bases, with 9 bases between. This CDR3 region has 14 residues. Written as DNA, the CDR3 is TGCAGTGCTAGAGATGAGGGGGTCACCGGGGAGCTGTTTTTT. This translates into CSARDEGVTGELFF.

This rearrangement joins TRBV7-6 to TRBJ1-6; TRBD1 agrees at 9 bases. V was clipped by 5 bases and J by 4 bases; unmatched bases: 0. CDR1 and CDR2 (germline): SGHVS, FNYEAQ. The CDR3 runs 14 residues. The CDR3 sequence: CASSGTGYNSPLHF. CDR3 nucleotides: TGTGCCAGCAGCGGGACAGGGTATAATTCACCCCTCCACTTT.